This T cell receptor (beta chain) was identified in a study of blood T cell repertoires in COVID-19. Whole-study context: COVID-19 samples from acute and convalescent phases originated in the United States, Italy and Spain. Nucleic acid was either cDNA or gDNA, and it came from T cells, B-cell-depleted T cells, or PBMCs.

In the authors' methods: Reference gene primer amplification gave nucleated cell count estimates. This table comes from immunoSEQ multiplex PCR, and its TCRdb copy is limited to in-frame clones, with some not included. V and J calls and clone size are those listed in that table; D and trimming were worked out from the DNA. The table includes approximately 89,000 clones, 78% detected once. Seattle researchers signed up patients amid active infection and tracked them longitudinally. Sample: peripheral blood. The TCR sequence derives from a man between 65 and 80 years old with COVID-19, enrolled during active disease.

The CDR3 DNA is TGTGCCAGCAGTTGGGACAGGGGGACTGAAGCTTTCTTT. This encodes CASSWDRGTEAFF. The rearrangement links TRBV12-3 or TRBV12-4 to TRBJ1-1, with 11 bases fitting TRBD1. The ends lost 4 bases at V and 5 bases at J; junction bases unmatched: 0. The CDR3 is made up of 13 amino acids.